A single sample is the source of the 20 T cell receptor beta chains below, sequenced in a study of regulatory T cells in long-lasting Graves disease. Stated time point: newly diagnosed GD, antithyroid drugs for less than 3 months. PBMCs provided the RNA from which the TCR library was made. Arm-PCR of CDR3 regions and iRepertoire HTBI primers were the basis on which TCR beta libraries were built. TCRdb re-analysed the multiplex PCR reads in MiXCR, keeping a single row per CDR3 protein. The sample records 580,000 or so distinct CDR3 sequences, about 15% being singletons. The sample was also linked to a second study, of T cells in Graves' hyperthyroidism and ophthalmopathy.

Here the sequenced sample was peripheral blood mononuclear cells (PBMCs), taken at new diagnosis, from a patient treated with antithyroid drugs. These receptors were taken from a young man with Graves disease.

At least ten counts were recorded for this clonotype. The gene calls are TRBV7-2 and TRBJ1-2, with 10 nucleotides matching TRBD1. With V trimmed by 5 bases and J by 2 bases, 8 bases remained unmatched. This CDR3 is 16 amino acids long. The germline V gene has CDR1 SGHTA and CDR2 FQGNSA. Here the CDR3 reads CASSPPLGQGNYGYTF. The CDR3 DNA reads TGTGCCAGCAGCCCCCCGCTGGGACAGGGGAACTATGGCTACACCTTC.

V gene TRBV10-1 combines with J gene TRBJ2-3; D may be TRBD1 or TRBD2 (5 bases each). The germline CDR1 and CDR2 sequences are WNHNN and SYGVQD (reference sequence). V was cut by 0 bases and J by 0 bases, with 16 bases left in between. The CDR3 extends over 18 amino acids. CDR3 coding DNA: TGCGCCAGCAGTGAGTCAGTCCGGGACGGGTCTAGCACAGATACGCAGTATTTT. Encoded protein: CASSESVRDGSSTDTQYF.

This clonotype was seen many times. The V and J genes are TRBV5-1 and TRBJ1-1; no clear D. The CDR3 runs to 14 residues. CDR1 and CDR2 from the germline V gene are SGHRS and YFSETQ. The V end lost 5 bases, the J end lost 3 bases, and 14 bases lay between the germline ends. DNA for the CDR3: TGCGCCAGCAGTTGGACCCTAGGGTACACTGAAGCTTTCTTT. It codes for CASSWTLGYTEAFF.

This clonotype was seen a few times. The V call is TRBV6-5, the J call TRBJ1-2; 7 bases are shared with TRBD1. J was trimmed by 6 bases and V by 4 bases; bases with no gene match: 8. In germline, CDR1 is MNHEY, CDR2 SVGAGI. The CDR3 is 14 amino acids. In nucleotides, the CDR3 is TGTGCCAGCAGTTCCCGGACAGGTTTGGATGGCTACACCTTC. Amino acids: CASSSRTGLDGYTF.

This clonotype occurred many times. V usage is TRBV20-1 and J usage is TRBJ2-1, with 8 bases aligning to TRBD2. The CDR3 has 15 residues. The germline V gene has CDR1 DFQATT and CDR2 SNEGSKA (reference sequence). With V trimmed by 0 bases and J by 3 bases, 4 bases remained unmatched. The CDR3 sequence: CSARDQSGGYNEQFF. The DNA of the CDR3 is TGCAGTGCTAGAGATCAGAGCGGGGGCTACAATGAGCAGTTCTTC.

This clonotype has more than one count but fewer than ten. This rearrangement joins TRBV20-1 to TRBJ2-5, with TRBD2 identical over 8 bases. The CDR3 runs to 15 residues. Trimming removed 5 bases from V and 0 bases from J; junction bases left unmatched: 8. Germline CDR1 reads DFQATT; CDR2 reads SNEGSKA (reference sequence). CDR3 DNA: TGCAGTGCTGGTACTAGCGGAGCTTACCAAGAGACCCAGTACTTC. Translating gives CSAGTSGAYQETQYF.

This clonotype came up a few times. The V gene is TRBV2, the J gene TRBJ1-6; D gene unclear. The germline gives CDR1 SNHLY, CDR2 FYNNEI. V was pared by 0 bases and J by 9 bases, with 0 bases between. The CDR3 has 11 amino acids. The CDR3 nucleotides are TGTGCCAGCAGTGAAGCTTCACCCCTCCACTTT. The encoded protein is CASSEASPLHF.

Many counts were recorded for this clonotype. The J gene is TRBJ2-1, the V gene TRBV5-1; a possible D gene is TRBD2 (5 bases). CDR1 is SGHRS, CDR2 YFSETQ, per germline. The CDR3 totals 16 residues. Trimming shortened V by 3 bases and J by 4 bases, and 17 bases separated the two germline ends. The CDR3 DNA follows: TGCGCCAGCAGCTCGACTGGCGGGCGGGCATACAATGAGCAGTTCTTC. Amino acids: CASSSTGGRAYNEQFF. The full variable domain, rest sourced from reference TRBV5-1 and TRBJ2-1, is KAGVTQTPRYLIKTRGQQVTLSCSPISGHRSVSWYQQTPGQGLQFLFEYFSETQRNKGNFPGRFSGRQFSNSRSEMNVSTLELGDSALYLCASSSTGGRAYNEQFFGPGTRLTVL.

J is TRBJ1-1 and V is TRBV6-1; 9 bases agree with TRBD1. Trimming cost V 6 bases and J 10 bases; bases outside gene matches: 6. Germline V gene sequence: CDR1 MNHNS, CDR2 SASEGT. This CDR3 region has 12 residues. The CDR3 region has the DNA TGTGCCAGCAGCAAACAGGGGGCGGGAGCTTTCTTT. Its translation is CASSKQGAGAFF.

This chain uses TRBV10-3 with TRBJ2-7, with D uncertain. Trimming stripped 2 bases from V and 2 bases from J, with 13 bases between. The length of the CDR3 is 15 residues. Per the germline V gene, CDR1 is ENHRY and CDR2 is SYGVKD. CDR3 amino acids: CAISEGVVIPYEQYF. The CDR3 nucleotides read TGTGCCATCAGTGAGGGGGTGGTTATCCCCTACGAGCAGTACTTC.

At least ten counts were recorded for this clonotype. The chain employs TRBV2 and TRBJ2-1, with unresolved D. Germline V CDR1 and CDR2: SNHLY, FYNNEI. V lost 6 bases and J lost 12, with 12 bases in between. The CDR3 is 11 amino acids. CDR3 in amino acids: CASRNRDVQFF. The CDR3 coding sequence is TGTGCCAGCAGGAACCGTGATGTGCAGTTCTTC.

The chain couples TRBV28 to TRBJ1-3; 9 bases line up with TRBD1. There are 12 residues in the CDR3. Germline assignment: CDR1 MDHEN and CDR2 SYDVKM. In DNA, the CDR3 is TGTGTCGCGGGGACAGGGGGAAACACCATATATTTT. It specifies CVAGTGGNTIYF.

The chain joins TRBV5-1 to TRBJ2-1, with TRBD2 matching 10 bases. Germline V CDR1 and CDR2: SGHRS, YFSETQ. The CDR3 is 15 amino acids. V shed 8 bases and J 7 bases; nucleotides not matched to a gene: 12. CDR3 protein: CASRRAGGPVNEQFF. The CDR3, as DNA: TGCGCCAGTAGGAGAGCGGGAGGGCCGGTTAATGAGCAGTTCTTC.

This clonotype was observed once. Here the CDR3 DNA reads TGTGCCAGCGCCGGACAGGGGGCAACTGAAGCTTTCTTT. Amino acids: CASAGQGATEAFF. V gene TRBV28 combines with J gene TRBJ1-1, with 11 positions matching TRBD1. The J segment lost 5 bases and the V segment lost 8 bases, leaving 4 bases of the junction unmatched. CDR1 and CDR2 (germline): MDHEN, SYDVKM. The CDR3 totals 13 residues.

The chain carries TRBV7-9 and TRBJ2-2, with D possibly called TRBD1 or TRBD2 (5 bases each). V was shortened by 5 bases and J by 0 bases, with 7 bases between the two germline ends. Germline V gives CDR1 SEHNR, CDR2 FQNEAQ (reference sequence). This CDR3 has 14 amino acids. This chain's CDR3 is CASSRGANTGELFF. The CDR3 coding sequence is TGTGCCAGCAGCCGAGGGGCGAACACCGGGGAGCTGTTTTTT. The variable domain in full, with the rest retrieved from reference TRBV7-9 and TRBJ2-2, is DTGVSQNPRHKITKRGQNVTFRCDPISEHNRLYWYRQTLGQGPEFLTYFQNEAQLEKSRLLSDRFSAERPKGSFSTLEIQRTEQGDSAMYLCASSRGANTGELFFGEGSRLTVL.

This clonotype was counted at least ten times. The CDR3 DNA sequence: TGTGCCAGCAGTCAGCGACTAGCGCGGGAGACCCAGTACTTC. Protein: CASSQRLARETQYF. The chain uses TRBV12-3 or TRBV12-4 and TRBJ2-5, with 8 bases fitting TRBD2. The CDR3 runs to 14 residues. The junction had 7 bases not matched to a gene; V was cut back by 5 bases and J by 5 bases.

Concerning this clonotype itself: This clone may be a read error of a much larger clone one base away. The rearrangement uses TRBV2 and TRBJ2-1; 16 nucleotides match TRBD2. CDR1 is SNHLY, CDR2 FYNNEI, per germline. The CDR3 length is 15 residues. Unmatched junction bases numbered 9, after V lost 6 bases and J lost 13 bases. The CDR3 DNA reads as TGTGCCAGCAGGGGGGGACTAGCGGGAGGGTTCCACCAGTTCTTC. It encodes CASRGGLAGGFHQFF.

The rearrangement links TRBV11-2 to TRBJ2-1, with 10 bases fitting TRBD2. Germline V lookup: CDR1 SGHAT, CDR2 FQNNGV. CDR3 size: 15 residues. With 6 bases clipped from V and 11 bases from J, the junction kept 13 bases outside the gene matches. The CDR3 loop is CASRPSGSSYSKQFF. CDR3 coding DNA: TGTGCCAGCAGACCTAGCGGGAGCTCCTACAGTAAGCAGTTCTTC.

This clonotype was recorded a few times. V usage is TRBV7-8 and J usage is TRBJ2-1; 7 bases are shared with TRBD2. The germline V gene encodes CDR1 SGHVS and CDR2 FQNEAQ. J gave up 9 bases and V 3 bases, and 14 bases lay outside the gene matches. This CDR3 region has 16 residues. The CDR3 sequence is CASSFSGGGGGGEQFF. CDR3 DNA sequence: TGTGCCAGCAGCTTTTCCGGAGGCGGTGGGGGGGGTGAGCAGTTCTTC. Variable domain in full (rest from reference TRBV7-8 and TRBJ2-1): GAGVSQSPRYKVAKRGQDVALRCDPISGHVSLFWYQQALGQGPEFLTYFQNEAQLDKSGLPSDRFFAERPEGSVSTLKIQRTQQEDSAVYLCASSFSGGGGGGEQFFGPGTRLTVL.

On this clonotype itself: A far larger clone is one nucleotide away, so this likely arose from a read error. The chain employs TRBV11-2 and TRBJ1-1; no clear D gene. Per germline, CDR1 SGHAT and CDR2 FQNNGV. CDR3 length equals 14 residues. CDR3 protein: CASSPSGEVPEALF. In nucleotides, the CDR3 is TGTGCCAGCAGTCCGAGTGGGGAGGTTCCTGAAGCTCTCTTT.